What follows are 2 T cell receptor beta chains derived from one specimen sequenced in a study of human T cells and chemical hapten exposure. Time point described: patch test 1, 2 weeks after DPC sensitization. The treatment: therapeutic diphenylcyclopropenone sensitization with weekly scalp DPC. TCRdb recomputed calls from the RACE reads with MiXCR, one row per CDR3 protein. The repertoire holds some 380,000 distinct CDR3 sequences, with around 5% as singletons. The sequencing used whole blood, collected in connection with sensitization to the hapten diphenylcyclopropenone (DPC). The receptors come from a woman aged 45 to 65 with alopecia areata. Some clones in this sample may be carry-over from other donors' samples.

At least ten counts were recorded for this clonotype. The chain recombines TRBV18 with TRBJ2-5; tentative D call: TRBD1 (5 bases). Trimming removed 3 bases from V and 2 bases from J, with 13 bases in between. The CDR3 extends over 15 amino acids. Germline V lookup: CDR1 KGHSH, CDR2 LQKENI. CDR3 sequence reads: CASSPADSLQETQYF. In DNA form, the CDR3 reads TGTGCCAGCTCACCCGCCGACAGTTTACAAGAGACCCAGTACTTC.

This clonotype was picked up many times. This rearrangement joins TRBV5-1 to TRBJ1-4, with D uncertain. Germline CDR1 SGHRS, CDR2 YFSETQ. V shed 0 bases and J shed 0 bases, with 6 bases lying between them. The CDR3 loop spans 15 amino acids. As DNA, the CDR3 is TGCGCCAGCAGCTTGGGGACTACAACTAATGAAAAACTGTTTTTT. Translating gives CASSLGTTTNEKLFF.